The rows below give T cell receptor beta chains drawn from one sample of a study of T cells expressing NK-cell markers. TCRdb processed the 5' RACE reads again and assigns one entry to each CDR3 protein, with no DNA. Here the sample table reports a few hundred thousand distinct CDR3 sequences. Input material: blood T cells: a sorted CD56 or NKG2C T cell subset, CD4+ or CD8+ T cells, or bulk PBMC T cells (not recorded which). These receptors were taken from a man between 18 and 69 years old in good health. The CDR3 runs from the conserved cysteine through the conserved F or W. Fields, in order: J gene, V gene, CDR3 protein.

j_call: TRBJ2-7
v_call: TRBV3-1
cdr3_aa: CASSLGVRLWEQYF

j_call: TRBJ2-6
v_call: TRBV12-3/TRBV12-4
cdr3_aa: CASSRQGFPGANVLTF

j_call: TRBJ1-6
v_call: TRBV7-9
cdr3_aa: CASSRLGRDSYSPLHF

j_call: TRBJ2-6
v_call: TRBV6-1
cdr3_aa: CASRGGHSGANVLTF

j_call: TRBJ1-6
v_call: TRBV5-1
cdr3_aa: CASSLDRTNSPLHF

j_call: TRBJ1-1
v_call: TRBV10-3
cdr3_aa: CAIIKDRGTEAFF

j_call: TRBJ2-2
v_call: TRBV7-7
cdr3_aa: CASSYDLNTGELFF

j_call: TRBJ1-4
v_call: TRBV6-5
cdr3_aa: CASSSFGQALNEKLFF

j_call: TRBJ2-5
v_call: TRBV25-1
cdr3_aa: CASSEFAGPHVGETQYF

j_call: TRBJ1-1
v_call: TRBV5-1
cdr3_aa: CASSGTGSGNTEAFF

j_call: TRBJ2-5
v_call: TRBV3-1
cdr3_aa: CASSVSLAGGLETQYF

j_call: TRBJ1-6
v_call: TRBV7-9
cdr3_aa: CASSLGTGSPLHF

j_call: TRBJ2-5
v_call: TRBV5-1
cdr3_aa: CASSLHPSGGSETQYF

j_call: TRBJ1-2
v_call: TRBV3-1
cdr3_aa: CASSPRGQGYGYTF

j_call: TRBJ2-3
v_call: TRBV6-1
cdr3_aa: CASSKSPGGVKNTQYF

j_call: TRBJ1-2
v_call: TRBV6-1
cdr3_aa: CVSRAPDLDWGAANYGYTF

j_call: TRBJ2-1
v_call: TRBV11-2
cdr3_aa: CASSPWTSGASYNEQFF

j_call: TRBJ2-2
v_call: TRBV5-4
cdr3_aa: CASSALAGGANTGELFF

j_call: TRBJ2-2
v_call: TRBV4-2
cdr3_aa: CASSQAGPLRGGGELFF

j_call: TRBJ1-5
v_call: TRBV29-1
cdr3_aa: CSVVGGPGNQPQHF

j_call: TRBJ1-6
v_call: TRBV25-1
cdr3_aa: CASSEAGQLNSPLHF

j_call: TRBJ2-5
v_call: TRBV14
cdr3_aa: CASSQGINTGSVETQYF

j_call: TRBJ1-2
v_call: TRBV9
cdr3_aa: CASSRDSDYGYTF

j_call: TRBJ2-3
v_call: TRBV29-1
cdr3_aa: CSVFAKFATDTQYF

j_call: TRBJ2-5
v_call: TRBV20-1
cdr3_aa: CSASPGLAKTQYF

j_call: TRBJ2-1
v_call: TRBV20-1
cdr3_aa: CSATTMGLAGDNEQFF

j_call: TRBJ1-2
v_call: TRBV28
cdr3_aa: CASTSGGARYGYTF

j_call: TRBJ2-3
v_call: TRBV19
cdr3_aa: CASSMGLVKDTQYF

j_call: TRBJ2-1
v_call: TRBV14
cdr3_aa: CASSRGGRYNEQFF

j_call: TRBJ2-1
v_call: TRBV7-2
cdr3_aa: CASSLAATREFYNEQFF

j_call: TRBJ2-7
v_call: TRBV5-1
cdr3_aa: CASSPSGTEIYEQYF

j_call: TRBJ1-1
v_call: TRBV2
cdr3_aa: CASSEVGESSGLAFF

j_call: TRBJ1-2
v_call: TRBV12-3/TRBV12-4
cdr3_aa: CASSKSGTSYGYTF

j_call: TRBJ2-3
v_call: TRBV9
cdr3_aa: CASSGGLRGYDTQYF

j_call: TRBJ2-1
v_call: TRBV5-5
cdr3_aa: CASSNVKTGTTNNEQFF

j_call: TRBJ2-7
v_call: TRBV20-1
cdr3_aa: CSARTGSSYEQYF

j_call: TRBJ2-7
v_call: TRBV12-5
cdr3_aa: CASGLGLTNYEQYF

j_call: TRBJ2-7
v_call: TRBV27
cdr3_aa: CASSKLAGGYEQYF

j_call: TRBJ1-3
v_call: TRBV29-1
cdr3_aa: CSAGTGFGNTIYF

j_call: TRBJ2-5
v_call: TRBV7-7
cdr3_aa: CASSLNGGAVETQYF